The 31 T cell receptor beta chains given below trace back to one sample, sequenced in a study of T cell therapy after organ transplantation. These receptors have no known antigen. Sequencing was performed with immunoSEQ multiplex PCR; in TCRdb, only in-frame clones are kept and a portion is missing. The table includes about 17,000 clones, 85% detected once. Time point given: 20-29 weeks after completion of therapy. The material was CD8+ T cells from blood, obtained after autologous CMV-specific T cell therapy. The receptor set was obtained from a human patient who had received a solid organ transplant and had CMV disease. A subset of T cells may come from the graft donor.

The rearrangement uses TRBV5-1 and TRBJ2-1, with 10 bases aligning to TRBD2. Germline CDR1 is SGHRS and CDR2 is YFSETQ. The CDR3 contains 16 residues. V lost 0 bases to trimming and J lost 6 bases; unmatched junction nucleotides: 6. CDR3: CASSLGAGGPFNEQFF. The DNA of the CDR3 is TGCGCCAGCAGCTTGGGAGCGGGAGGGCCTTTCAATGAGCAGTTCTTC.

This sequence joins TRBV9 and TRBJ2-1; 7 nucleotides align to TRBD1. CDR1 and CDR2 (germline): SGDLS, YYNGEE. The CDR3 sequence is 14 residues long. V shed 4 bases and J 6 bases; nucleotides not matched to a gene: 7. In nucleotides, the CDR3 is TGTGCCAGCAGCACCCAGGGGGATTCCAATGAGCAGTTCTTC. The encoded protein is CASSTQGDSNEQFF.

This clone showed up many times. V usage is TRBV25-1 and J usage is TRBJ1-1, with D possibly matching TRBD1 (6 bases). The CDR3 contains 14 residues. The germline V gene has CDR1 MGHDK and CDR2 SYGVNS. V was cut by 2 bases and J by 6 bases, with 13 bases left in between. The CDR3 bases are TGTGCCAGCAGTGAACAGGGGAGGATGGCTGAAGCTTTCTTT. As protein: CASSEQGRMAEAFF. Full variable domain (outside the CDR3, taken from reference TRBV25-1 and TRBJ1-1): EADIYQTPRYLVIGTGKKITLECSQTMGHDKMYWYQQDPGMELHLIHYSYGVNSTEKGDLSSESTVSRIRTEHFPLTLESARPSHTSQYLCASSEQGRMAEAFFGQGTRLTVV.

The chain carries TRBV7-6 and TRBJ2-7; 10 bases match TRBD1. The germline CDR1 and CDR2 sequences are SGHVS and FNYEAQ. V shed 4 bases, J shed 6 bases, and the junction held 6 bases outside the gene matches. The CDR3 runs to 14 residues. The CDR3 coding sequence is TGTGCCAGCAGCTCGGGGACAGGGGCAGGCGAGCAGTACTTC. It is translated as CASSSGTGAGEQYF.

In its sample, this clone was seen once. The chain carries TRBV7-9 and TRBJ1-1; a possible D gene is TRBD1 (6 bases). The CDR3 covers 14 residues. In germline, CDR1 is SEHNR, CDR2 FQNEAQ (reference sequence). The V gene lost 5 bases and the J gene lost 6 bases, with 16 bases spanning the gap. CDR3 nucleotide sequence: TGTGCCAGCAGCCCCCCCGGGGGGGCTGCTGAAGCTTTCTTT. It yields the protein CASSPPGGAAEAFF.

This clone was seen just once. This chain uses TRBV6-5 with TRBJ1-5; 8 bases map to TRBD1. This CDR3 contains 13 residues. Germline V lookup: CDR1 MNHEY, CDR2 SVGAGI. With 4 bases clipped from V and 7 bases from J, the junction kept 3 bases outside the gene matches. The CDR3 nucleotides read TGTGCCAGCAGTTTGGGACAGGTCCAGCCCCAGCATTTT. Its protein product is CASSLGQVQPQHF.

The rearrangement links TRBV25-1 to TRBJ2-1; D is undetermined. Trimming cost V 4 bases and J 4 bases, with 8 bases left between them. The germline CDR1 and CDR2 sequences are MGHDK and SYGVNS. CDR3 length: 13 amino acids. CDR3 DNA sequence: TGTGCCAGCAGTGTGTCGGGTTACAATGAGCAGTTCTTC. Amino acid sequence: CASSVSGYNEQFF.

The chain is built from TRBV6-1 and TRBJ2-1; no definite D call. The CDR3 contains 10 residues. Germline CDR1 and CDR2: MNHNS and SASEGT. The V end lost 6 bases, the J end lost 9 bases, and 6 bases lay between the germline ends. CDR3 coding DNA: TGTGCCAGCAGGTATTTTGAGCAGTTCTTC. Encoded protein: CASRYFEQFF.

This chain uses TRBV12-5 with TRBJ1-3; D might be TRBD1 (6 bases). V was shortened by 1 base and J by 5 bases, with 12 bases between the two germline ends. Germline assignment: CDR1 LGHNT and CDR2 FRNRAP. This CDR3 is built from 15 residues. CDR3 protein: CASGLAGAVRNTIYF. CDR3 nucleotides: TGTGCTAGTGGTTTGGCGGGGGCCGTGCGAAACACCATATATTTT.

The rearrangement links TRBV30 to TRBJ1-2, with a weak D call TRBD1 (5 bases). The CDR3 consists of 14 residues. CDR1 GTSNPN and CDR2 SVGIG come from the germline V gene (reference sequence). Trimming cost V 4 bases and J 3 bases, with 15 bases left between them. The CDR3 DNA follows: TGTGCCTGGACCACACTAGGGGAGTACTATGGCTACACCTTC. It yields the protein CAWTTLGEYYGYTF.

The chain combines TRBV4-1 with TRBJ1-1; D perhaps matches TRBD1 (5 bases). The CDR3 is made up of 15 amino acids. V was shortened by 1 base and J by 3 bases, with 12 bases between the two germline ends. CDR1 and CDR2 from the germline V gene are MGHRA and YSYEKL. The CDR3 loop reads CASSQGGGWDTEAFF. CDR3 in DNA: TGCGCCAGCAGCCAAGGGGGGGGTTGGGACACTGAAGCTTTCTTT.

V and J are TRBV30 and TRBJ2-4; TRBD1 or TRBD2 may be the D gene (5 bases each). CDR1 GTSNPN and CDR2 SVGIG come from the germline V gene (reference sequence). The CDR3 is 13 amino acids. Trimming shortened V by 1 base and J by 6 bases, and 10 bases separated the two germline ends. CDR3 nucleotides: TGTGCCTGGAGTGGGGGGTTTGGAAACATTCAGTACTTC. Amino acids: CAWSGGFGNIQYF.

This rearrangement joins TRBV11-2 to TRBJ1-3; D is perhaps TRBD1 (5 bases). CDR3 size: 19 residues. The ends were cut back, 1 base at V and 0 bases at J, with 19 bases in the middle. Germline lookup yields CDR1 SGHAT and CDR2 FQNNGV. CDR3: CASSLAESRWGFSGNTIYF. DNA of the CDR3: TGTGCCAGCAGCTTAGCCGAATCTAGGTGGGGGTTCTCTGGAAACACCATATATTTT.

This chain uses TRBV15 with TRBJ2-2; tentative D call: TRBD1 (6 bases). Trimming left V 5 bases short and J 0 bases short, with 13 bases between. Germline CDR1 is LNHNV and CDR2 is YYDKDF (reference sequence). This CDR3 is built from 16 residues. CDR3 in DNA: TGTGCCACCAGCCGCCGGACAGACGCGAACACCGGGGAGCTGTTTTTT. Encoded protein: CATSRRTDANTGELFF.

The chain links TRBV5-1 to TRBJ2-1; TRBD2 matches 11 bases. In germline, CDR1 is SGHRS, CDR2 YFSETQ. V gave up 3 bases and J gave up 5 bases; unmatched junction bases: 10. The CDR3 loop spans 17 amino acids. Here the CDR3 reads CASSSYRTSGLNNEQFF. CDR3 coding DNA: TGCGCCAGCAGCTCGTATCGGACTAGCGGGCTTAACAATGAGCAGTTCTTC.

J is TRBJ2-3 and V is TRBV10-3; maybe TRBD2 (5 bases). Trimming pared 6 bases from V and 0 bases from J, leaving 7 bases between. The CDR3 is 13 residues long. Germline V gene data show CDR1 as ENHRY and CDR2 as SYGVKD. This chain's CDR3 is CAIRGGSTDTQYF. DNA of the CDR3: TGTGCCATCAGGGGCGGGAGCACAGATACGCAGTATTTT.

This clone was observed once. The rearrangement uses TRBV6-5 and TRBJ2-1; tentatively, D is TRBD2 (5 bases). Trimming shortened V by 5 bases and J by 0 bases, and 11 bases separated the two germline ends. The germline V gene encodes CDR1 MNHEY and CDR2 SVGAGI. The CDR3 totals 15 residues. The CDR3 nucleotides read TGTGCCAGCAGTCCGGACGGGGACTCCTACAATGAGCAGTTCTTC. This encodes CASSPDGDSYNEQFF.

The CDR3 sequence: CASSPLPGDRKEYTQYF. Here the CDR3 DNA reads TGTGCCAGCTCACCACTCCCCGGGGACAGGAAGGAATATACGCAGTATTTT. This chain uses TRBV18 with TRBJ2-3; 8 bases fit TRBD1. The ends lost 1 base at V and 7 bases at J; junction bases unmatched: 13. The CDR3 extends over 17 amino acids. CDR1 is KGHSH, CDR2 LQKENI, per germline.

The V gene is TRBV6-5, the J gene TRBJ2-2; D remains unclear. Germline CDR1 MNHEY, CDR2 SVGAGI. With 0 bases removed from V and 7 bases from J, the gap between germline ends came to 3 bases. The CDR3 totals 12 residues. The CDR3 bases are TGTGCCAGCAGTTACTCGATCGGGGAGCTGTTTTTT. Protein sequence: CASSYSIGELFF.

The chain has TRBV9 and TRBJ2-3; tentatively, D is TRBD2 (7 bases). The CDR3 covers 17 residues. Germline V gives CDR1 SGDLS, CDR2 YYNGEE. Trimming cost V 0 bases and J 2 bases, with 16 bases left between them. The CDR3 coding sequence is TGTGCCAGCAGCGTAGGGAGGCGGGGGCCCCTCACAGATACGCAGTATTTT. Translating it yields CASSVGRRGPLTDTQYF.

The CDR3 loop is CASIGATYNEQFF. CDR3 DNA sequence: TGTGCCAGCATCGGGGCAACCTACAATGAGCAGTTCTTC. The chain joins TRBV11-2 to TRBJ2-1, with D perhaps given as TRBD1 or TRBD2 (5 bases each). Trimming removed 7 bases at V and 2 bases at J, with 9 bases between. The CDR3 sequence is 13 residues long. CDR1 is SGHAT and CDR2 is FQNNGV in the germline V gene.

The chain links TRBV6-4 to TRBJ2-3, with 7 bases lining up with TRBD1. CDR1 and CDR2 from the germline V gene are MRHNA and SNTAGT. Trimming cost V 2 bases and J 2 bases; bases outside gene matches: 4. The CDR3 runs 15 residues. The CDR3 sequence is CASSDKGAYTDTQYF. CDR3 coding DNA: TGTGCCAGCAGTGACAAGGGGGCTTACACAGATACGCAGTATTTT.

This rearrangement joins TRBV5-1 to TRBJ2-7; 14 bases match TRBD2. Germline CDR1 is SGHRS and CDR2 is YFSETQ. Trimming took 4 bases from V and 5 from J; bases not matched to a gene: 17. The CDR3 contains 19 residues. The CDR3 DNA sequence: TGCGCCAGCAGCCCGGACGAGTGGGGACTAGCGGGAGAATACCACGAGCAGTACTTC. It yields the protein CASSPDEWGLAGEYHEQYF.

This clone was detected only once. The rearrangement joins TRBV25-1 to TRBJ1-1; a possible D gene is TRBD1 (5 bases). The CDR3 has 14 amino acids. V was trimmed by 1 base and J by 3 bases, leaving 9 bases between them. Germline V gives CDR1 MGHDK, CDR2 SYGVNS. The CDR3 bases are TGTGCCAGCAGTGAATCGGGGCGGCACACTGAAGCTTTCTTT. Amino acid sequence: CASSESGRHTEAFF.

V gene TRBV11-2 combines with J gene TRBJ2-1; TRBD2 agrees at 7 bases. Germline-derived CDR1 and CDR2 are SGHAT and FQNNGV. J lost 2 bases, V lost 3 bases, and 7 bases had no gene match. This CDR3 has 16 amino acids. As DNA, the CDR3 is TGTGCCAGCAGCTTCCTAGGCGGGGGAACCTACAATGAGCAGTTCTTC. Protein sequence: CASSFLGGGTYNEQFF.

The chain's CDR3 is CASSLRNYEQYF. The CDR3 region has the DNA TGTGCCAGCAGCCTCAGGAACTACGAGCAGTACTTC. The V gene is TRBV5-5, the J gene TRBJ2-7; D gene unclear. The CDR3 contains 12 residues. Between the trimmed V and J ends, which lost 4 bases and 3 bases, there was a span of 8 bases. The germline CDR1 and CDR2 sequences are SGHKS and YYEKEE (reference sequence). Full variable domain (outside the CDR3, taken from reference TRBV5-5 and TRBJ2-7): DAGVTQSPTHLIKTRGQQVTLRCSPISGHKSVSWYQQVLGQGPQFIFQYYEKEERGRGNFPDRFSARQFPNYSSELNVNALLLGDSALYLCASSLRNYEQYFGPGTRLTVT.

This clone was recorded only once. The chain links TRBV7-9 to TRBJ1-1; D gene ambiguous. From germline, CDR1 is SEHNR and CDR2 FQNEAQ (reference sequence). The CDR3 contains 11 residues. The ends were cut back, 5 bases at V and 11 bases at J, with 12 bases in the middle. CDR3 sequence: CASSTGRGAFF. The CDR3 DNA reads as TGTGCCAGCAGCACCGGGCGGGGTGCTTTCTTT.

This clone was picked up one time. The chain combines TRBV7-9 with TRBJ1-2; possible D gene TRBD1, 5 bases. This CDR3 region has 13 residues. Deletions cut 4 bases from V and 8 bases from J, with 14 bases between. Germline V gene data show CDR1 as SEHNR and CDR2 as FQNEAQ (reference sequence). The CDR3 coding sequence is TGTGCCAGCAGCTCTACCGGGACTCAAGGCTACACCTTC. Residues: CASSSTGTQGYTF.

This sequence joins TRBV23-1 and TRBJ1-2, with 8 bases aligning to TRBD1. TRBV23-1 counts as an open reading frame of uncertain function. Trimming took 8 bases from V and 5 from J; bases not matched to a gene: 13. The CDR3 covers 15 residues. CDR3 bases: TGCGCCAGCGCCAAGGACAGGGAAATATTTTATGGCTACACCTTC. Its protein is CASAKDREIFYGYTF.

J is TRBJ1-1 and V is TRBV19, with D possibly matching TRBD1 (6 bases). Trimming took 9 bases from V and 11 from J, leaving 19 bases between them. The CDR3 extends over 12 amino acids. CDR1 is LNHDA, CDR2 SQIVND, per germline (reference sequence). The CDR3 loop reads CASQPGHYKAFF. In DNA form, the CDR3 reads TGTGCCAGCCAACCGGGACACTACAAGGCTTTCTTT.

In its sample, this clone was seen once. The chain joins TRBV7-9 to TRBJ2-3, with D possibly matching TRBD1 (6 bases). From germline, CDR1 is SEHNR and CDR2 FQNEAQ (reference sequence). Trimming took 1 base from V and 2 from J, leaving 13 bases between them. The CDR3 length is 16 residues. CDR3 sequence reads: CASSLDGTRLTDTQYF. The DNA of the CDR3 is TGTGCCAGCAGCTTAGATGGGACACGTCTCACAGATACGCAGTATTTT.